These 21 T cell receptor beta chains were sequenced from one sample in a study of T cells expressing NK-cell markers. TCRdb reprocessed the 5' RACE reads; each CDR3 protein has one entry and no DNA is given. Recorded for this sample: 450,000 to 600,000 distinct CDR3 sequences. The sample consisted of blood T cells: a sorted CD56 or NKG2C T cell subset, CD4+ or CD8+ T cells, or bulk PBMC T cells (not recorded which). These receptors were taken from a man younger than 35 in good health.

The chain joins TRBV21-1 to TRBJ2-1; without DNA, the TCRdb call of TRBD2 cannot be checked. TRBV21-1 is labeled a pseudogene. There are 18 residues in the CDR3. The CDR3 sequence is CASSKALAGVRSYNEQFF.

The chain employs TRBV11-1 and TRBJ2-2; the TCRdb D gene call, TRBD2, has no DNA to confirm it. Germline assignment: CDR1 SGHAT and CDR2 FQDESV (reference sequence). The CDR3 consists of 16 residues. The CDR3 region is CASSSRGLAGGRELFF.

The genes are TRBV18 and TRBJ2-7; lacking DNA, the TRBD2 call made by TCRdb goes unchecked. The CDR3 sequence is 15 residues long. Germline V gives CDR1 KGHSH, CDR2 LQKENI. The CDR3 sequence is CASSPRAGVRYEQYF.

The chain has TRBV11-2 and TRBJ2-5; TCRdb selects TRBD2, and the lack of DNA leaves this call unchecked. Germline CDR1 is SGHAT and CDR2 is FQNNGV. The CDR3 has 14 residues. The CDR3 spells CASTVGTNQETQYF.

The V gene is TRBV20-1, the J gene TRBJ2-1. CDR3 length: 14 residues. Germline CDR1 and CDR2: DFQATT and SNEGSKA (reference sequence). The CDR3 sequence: CSADPTSSYNEQFF.

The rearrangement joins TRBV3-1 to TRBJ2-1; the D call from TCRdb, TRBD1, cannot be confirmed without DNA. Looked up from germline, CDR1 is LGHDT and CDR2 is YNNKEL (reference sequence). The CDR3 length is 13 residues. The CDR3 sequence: CASSLGILNEQFF.

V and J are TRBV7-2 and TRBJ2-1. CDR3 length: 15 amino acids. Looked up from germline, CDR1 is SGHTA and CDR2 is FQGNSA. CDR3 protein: CASSLSWAGYNEQFF.

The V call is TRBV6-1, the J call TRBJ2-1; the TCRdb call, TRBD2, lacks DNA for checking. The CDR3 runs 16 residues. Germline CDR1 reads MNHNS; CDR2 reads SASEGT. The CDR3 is CASSVPPGLAGGEQFF.

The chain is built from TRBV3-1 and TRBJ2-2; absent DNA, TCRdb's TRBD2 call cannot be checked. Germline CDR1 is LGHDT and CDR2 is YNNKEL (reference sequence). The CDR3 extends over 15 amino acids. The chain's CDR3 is CASSHLAANTGELFF.

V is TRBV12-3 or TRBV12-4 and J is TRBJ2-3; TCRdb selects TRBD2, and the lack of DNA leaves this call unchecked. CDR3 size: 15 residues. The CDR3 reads CASSSTRSGEDTQYF.

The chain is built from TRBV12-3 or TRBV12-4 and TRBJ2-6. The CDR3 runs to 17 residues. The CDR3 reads CASSLKDTRPGANVLTF.

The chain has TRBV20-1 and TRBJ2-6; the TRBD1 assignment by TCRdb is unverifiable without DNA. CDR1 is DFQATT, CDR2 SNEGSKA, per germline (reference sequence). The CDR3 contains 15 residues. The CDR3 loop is CSASPGSRGANVLTF.

CDR3 residues: CASSFGGVLVQPQHF. The chain is built from TRBV12-3 or TRBV12-4 and TRBJ1-5. The CDR3 spans 15 residues.

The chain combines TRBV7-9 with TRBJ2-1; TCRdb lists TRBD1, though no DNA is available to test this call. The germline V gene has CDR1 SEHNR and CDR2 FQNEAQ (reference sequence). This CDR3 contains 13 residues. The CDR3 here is CASTPSFGNEQFF.

CDR3 sequence: CASSYYQGLSGANVLTF. The genes are TRBV6-5 and TRBJ2-6; checking the TCRdb D call of TRBD2 is not possible without DNA. CDR1 is MNHEY and CDR2 is SVGAGI in the germline V gene. The CDR3 covers 17 residues.

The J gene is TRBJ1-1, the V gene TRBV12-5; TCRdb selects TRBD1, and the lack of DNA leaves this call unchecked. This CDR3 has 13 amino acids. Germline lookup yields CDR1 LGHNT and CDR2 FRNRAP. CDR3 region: CASGLSGGTEAFF.

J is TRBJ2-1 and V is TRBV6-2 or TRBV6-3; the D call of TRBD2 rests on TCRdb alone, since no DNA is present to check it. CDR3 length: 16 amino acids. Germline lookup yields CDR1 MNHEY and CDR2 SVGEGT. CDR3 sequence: CASSYSASGILGEQFF.

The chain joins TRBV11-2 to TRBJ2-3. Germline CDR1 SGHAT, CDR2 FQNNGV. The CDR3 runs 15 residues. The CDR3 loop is CASRRLGLDTDTQYF. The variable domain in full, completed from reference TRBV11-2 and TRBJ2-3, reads EAGVAQSPRYKIIEKRQSVAFWCNPISGHATLYWYQQILGQGPKLLIQFQNNGVVDDSQLPKDRFSAERLKGVDSTLKIQPAKLEDSAVYLCASRRLGLDTDTQYFGPGTRLTVL.

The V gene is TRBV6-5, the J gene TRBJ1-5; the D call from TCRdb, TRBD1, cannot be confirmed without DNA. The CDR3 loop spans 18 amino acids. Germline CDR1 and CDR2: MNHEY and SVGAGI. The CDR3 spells CASSYSGRGGGFGQPQHF.

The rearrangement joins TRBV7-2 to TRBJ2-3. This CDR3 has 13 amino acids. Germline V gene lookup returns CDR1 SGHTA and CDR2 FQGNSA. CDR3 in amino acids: CASSRTRTDTQYF. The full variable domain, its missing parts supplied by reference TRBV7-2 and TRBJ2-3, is GAGVSQSPSNKVTEKGKDVELRCDPISGHTALYWYRQSLGQGLEFLIYFQGNSAPDKSGLPSDRFSAERTGGSVSTLTIQRTQQEDSAVYLCASSRTRTDTQYFGPGTRLTVL.

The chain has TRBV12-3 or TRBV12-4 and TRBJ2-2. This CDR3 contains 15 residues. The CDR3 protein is CASSLGSLNTGELFF.